The rows below give T cell receptor beta chains drawn from one sample of a study of blood T cell repertoires in COVID-19. Assay used: immunoSEQ multiplex PCR; TCRdb lists only in-frame clones, some missing. Counted here are over 200,000 clones, approximately 84% occurring once; the ten biggest clones make up under 2.5%. Sequencing was carried out using peripheral blood. These receptor sequences come from a man between 40 and 49 years old with active or convalescent COVID-19. CDR3s include the opening cysteine and the closing phenylalanine or tryptophan. The order of the fields is J gene, D gene, clone size, CDR3 length, V gene, CDR3 protein, CDR3 DNA. A D gene is named only where the DNA matches it firmly. Expanded clones get a size class; other rows say once, few or many, or leave the size out.

TRBJ2-2 TRBD2 NA 17 TRBV27 CASSLRLAQHESGELFF TGTGCCAGCAGTCTGAGACTAGCGCAACATGAGAGCGGGGAGCTGTTTTTT
TRBJ1-1 TRBD1 NA 15 TRBV7-9 CASSNPGQGGTEAFF TGTGCCAGCAGCAATCCGGGACAGGGTGGGACTGAAGCTTTCTTT
TRBJ2-3 NA NA 16 TRBV5-5 CASSLVTSVSTDTQYF TGTGCCAGCAGCTTGGTAACGTCGGTTTCCACAGATACGCAGTATTTT
TRBJ1-5 TRBD1 NA 19 TRBV27 CASSPSGTGYFLSRQPQHF TGTGCCAGCAGCCCCTCCGGGACAGGGTATTTTTTGTCGCGTCAGCCCCAGCATTTT
TRBJ2-3 TRBD2 NA 16 TRBV18 CASSPPGIAGADTQYF TGTGCCAGCTCACCCCCCGGGATAGCGGGAGCGGATACGCAGTATTTT
TRBJ2-3 NA NA 14 TRBV7-3 CATPWAPGTDTQYF TGTGCCACCCCTTGGGCTCCGGGCACAGATACGCAGTATTTT
TRBJ2-1 NA NA 15 TRBV7-9 CASSLYRTEDNEQFF TGTGCCAGCAGCTTGTATCGGACAGAGGACAATGAGCAGTTCTTC
TRBJ1-1 NA NA 16 TRBV7-2 CASSLGLALDRPGAFF TGTGCCAGCAGCTTAGGCCTAGCCCTCGATAGACCTGGAGCTTTCTTT
TRBJ2-5 TRBD2 many 16 TRBV28 CAIKGFGAGGGETQYF TGTGCCATCAAGGGGTTCGGAGCGGGAGGTGGGGAGACCCAGTACTTC
TRBJ2-7 NA once 13 TRBV12-5 CASGLGQLYEQYF TGTGCTAGTGGACTCGGACAACTCTACGAGCAGTACTTC